One and the same sample provided the 19 T cell receptor beta chains below, sequenced in a study of human T cells and chemical hapten exposure. The time point here: pre-sensitization, week 0. Regarding treatment: therapeutic diphenylcyclopropenone sensitization with weekly scalp DPC. A single record per CDR3 protein comes from TCRdb applying MiXCR to the RACE reads. The repertoire holds roughly 250,000 distinct CDR3 sequences, with 7.5% to 9% as singletons. Sequenced material: whole blood, taken in connection with sensitization to the hapten diphenylcyclopropenone (DPC). These receptors were taken from a woman aged 40 to 50 with alopecia areata. Some clones in this sample may be carry-over from other donors' samples.

The chain combines TRBV2 with TRBJ2-7, with D perhaps TRBD1 or TRBD2 (5 bases each). Germline CDR1 SNHLY, CDR2 FYNNEI. The CDR3 consists of 14 residues. The V end was cut by 4 bases, the J end by 0 bases, with 10 bases between. The CDR3 DNA reads TGTGCCAGCAGTGGGGACCGAAGCTCCTACGAGCAGTACTTC. Translating it yields CASSGDRSSYEQYF.

The table lists this clonotype with a few counts. This chain joins TRBV5-1 and TRBJ2-5, with 10 positions matching TRBD2. J gave up 5 bases and V 0 bases, and 7 bases lay outside the gene matches. Germline V gives CDR1 SGHRS, CDR2 YFSETQ. The CDR3 runs 16 residues. CDR3 in amino acids: CASSLEPSGSSETQYF. In nucleotides, the CDR3 is TGCGCCAGCAGCTTGGAGCCTAGCGGGAGTTCGGAGACCCAGTACTTC.

V is TRBV5-1 and J is TRBJ1-1, with 11 nucleotides matching TRBD1. V shed 2 bases and J 6 bases; nucleotides not matched to a gene: 3. Germline assignment: CDR1 SGHRS and CDR2 YFSETQ. The CDR3 consists of 14 residues. The CDR3 protein is CASSLRTGGPEAFF. The CDR3 DNA reads as TGCGCCAGCAGCTTAAGGACAGGGGGCCCTGAAGCTTTCTTT.

There are a few counts of this clonotype. The J gene is TRBJ2-5, the V gene TRBV25-1, with TRBD1 matching over 10 bases. The ends lost 2 bases at V and 4 bases at J; junction bases unmatched: 4. This CDR3 is 15 amino acids long. Germline loops: CDR1 MGHDK, CDR2 SYGVNS. CDR3 loop: CASSEPGTGVETQYF. DNA of the CDR3: TGTGCCAGCAGTGAACCCGGGACAGGGGTAGAGACCCAGTACTTC.

This clonotype was observed many times. The V and J genes are TRBV7-9 and TRBJ1-3, with a possible D match to TRBD1 (5 bases). The V end lost 1 base, the J end lost 2 bases, and 9 bases lay between the germline ends. This CDR3 comprises 15 residues. Germline values: CDR1 SEHNR, CDR2 FQNEAQ (reference sequence). CDR3: CASSLVLGAGNTIYF. The CDR3 DNA is TGTGCCAGCAGCTTAGTGTTGGGGGCTGGAAACACCATATATTTT.

A few counts support this clonotype. This chain connects TRBV12-3 or TRBV12-4 to TRBJ2-5; no clear D. The CDR3 totals 10 residues. V gave up 5 bases and J gave up 6 bases, with 4 bases separating them. CDR3 in amino acids: CASSGQTQYF. For the CDR3, the DNA is TGTGCCAGCAGTGGACAGACCCAGTACTTC.

The rearrangement uses TRBV2 and TRBJ2-3, with TRBD2 matching over 10 bases. The CDR3 contains 14 residues. The junction had 1 base not matched to a gene; V was cut back by 6 bases and J by 1 base. CDR1 is SNHLY and CDR2 is FYNNEI in the germline V gene. The CDR3 sequence: CASRGTSGTDTQYF. The CDR3 DNA reads TGTGCCAGCAGAGGGACTAGCGGCACAGATACGCAGTATTTT.

This clonotype was observed a handful of times. The chain recombines TRBV20-1 with TRBJ1-1; D might be TRBD1 (6 bases). The CDR3 spans 12 residues. Between the trimmed V and J ends, which lost 4 bases and 8 bases, there was a span of 14 bases. Germline loops: CDR1 DFQATT, CDR2 SNEGSKA (reference sequence). The chain's CDR3 is CSAIRGGIEAFF. The CDR3 DNA is TGCAGTGCTATTCGAGGGGGGATCGAAGCTTTCTTT.

This clonotype was detected a few times. This rearrangement joins TRBV2 to TRBJ2-2; 7 bases agree with TRBD1. Trimming removed 3 bases from V and 5 bases from J; junction bases left unmatched: 6. The CDR3 has 15 residues. Germline values: CDR1 SNHLY, CDR2 FYNNEI. The CDR3 nucleotides read TGTGCCAGCAGTGACCGGGACAGCAGTACCGGGGAGCTGTTTTTT. Translating it yields CASSDRDSSTGELFF.

This clonotype has only a few counts. The CDR3 nucleotides are TGTGCCACCAGCAGGAGTACAGATACGCAGTATTTT. It yields the protein CATSRSTDTQYF. This chain joins TRBV15 and TRBJ2-3; D is unresolved. V was pared by 3 bases and J by 3 bases, with 4 bases between. The CDR3 is made up of 12 amino acids. Germline-derived CDR1 and CDR2 are LNHNV and YYDKDF (reference sequence).

This clonotype was counted at least ten times. V and J are TRBV6-1 and TRBJ2-3; TRBD1 agrees at 7 bases. The CDR3 spans 13 residues. Per the germline V gene, CDR1 is MNHNS and CDR2 is SASEGT. The V segment lost 5 bases and the J segment 5 bases; nucleotides outside the gene matches: 4. The CDR3: CASSLRQGDTQYF. DNA for the CDR3: TGTGCCAGCAGTCTCCGACAGGGAGATACGCAGTATTTT.

V is TRBV3-1 and J is TRBJ1-1; 7 bases agree with TRBD1. The CDR3 sequence is 14 residues long. CDR1 and CDR2 (germline): LGHDT, YNNKEL (reference sequence). J was trimmed by 1 base and V by 7 bases; bases with no gene match: 6. The CDR3 bases are TGTGCCAGCACCCTCGACAGGGAGAACACTGAAGCTTTCTTT. Residues: CASTLDRENTEAFF.

The genes are TRBV27 and TRBJ2-7, with a possible D match to TRBD2 (6 bases). Trimming stripped 5 bases from V and 3 bases from J, with 17 bases between. There are 15 residues in the CDR3. Germline V lookup: CDR1 MNHEY, CDR2 SMNVEV (reference sequence). The chain's CDR3 is CASSRGGAANYEQYF. The CDR3 DNA is TGTGCCAGCAGTCGCGGAGGGGCCGCCAACTACGAGCAGTACTTC.

This chain links TRBV24-1 with TRBJ2-3; D is perhaps TRBD2 (6 bases). CDR3 length: 15 amino acids. CDR1 and CDR2 from the germline V gene are KGHDR and SFDVKD. V was shortened by 2 bases and J by 1 base, with 9 bases between the two germline ends. The CDR3, as DNA: TGTGCCACCAGTGATTCGGCTAGCGGCACAGATACGCAGTATTTT. Translating gives CATSDSASGTDTQYF.

This clonotype has at least ten counts. V is TRBV7-9 and J is TRBJ1-2; tentatively, D is TRBD1 (5 bases). CDR1 and CDR2 from the germline V gene are SEHNR and FQNEAQ (reference sequence). Trimming took 5 bases from V and 10 from J, leaving 20 bases between them. The CDR3 is 14 residues long. The CDR3 here is CASSVQDGAMPYTF. The CDR3, as DNA: TGTGCCAGCAGCGTACAGGATGGGGCTATGCCCTACACCTTC.

This clonotype came up a few times. V usage is TRBV6-4 and J usage is TRBJ2-1; D not resolved. The CDR3 covers 14 residues. Germline CDR1 MRHNA, CDR2 SNTAGT. Trimming took 4 bases from V and 7 from J, leaving 14 bases between them. The CDR3 DNA sequence: TGTGCCAGCAGTGTGAATAGCTGGGCAAATGAGCAGTTCTTC. Protein product: CASSVNSWANEQFF.

This clonotype turned up a few times. V and J are TRBV7-3 and TRBJ2-1; 11 bases line up with TRBD2. The length of the CDR3 is 15 residues. With V trimmed by 5 bases and J by 7 bases, 7 bases remained unmatched. Germline V gene data show CDR1 as SGHTA and CDR2 as FQGTGA. Here the CDR3 reads CASSATSGGSNEQFF. The CDR3 DNA reads as TGTGCCAGCAGCGCTACTAGCGGGGGTTCAAATGAGCAGTTCTTC.

This clonotype turned up a few times. V usage is TRBV20-1 and J usage is TRBJ2-7; D may be TRBD2 (5 bases). The CDR3 loop spans 15 amino acids. Trimming stripped 3 bases from V and 1 base from J, with 16 bases between. Looked up from germline, CDR1 is DFQATT and CDR2 is SNEGSKA (reference sequence). DNA of the CDR3: TGCAGTGCTAGTTCCGTTGACTATCTATCCTACGAGCAGTACTTC. This encodes CSASSVDYLSYEQYF.

V usage is TRBV28 and J usage is TRBJ1-4; no clear D gene. CDR3 length equals 12 residues. CDR1 and CDR2 (germline): MDHEN, SYDVKM. V was pared by 2 bases and J by 2 bases, with 0 bases between. The CDR3 DNA reads TGTGCCAGCAGTTTAACTAATGAAAAACTGTTTTTT. Amino acids: CASSLTNEKLFF. The complete variable domain, with remaining parts taken from reference TRBV28 and TRBJ1-4, reads DVKVTQSSRYLVKRTGEKVFLECVQDMDHENMFWYRQDPGLGLRLIYFSYDVKMKEKGDIPEGYSVSREKKERFSLILESASTNQTSMYLCASSLTNEKLFFGSGTQLSVL.